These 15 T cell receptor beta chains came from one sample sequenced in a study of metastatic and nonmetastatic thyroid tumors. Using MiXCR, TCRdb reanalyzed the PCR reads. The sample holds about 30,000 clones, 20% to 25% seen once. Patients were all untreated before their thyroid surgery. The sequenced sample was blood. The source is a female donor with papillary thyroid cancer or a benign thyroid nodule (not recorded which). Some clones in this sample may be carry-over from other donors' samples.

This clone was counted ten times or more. The CDR3, as DNA: TGTGCCAGCAGCCTATCACGGGAGTACGAGCAGTACTTC. Translation gives CASSLSREYEQYF. The chain uses TRBV11-3 and TRBJ2-7; tentative D call: TRBD2 (6 bases). Germline V gene data show CDR1 as SGHNT and CDR2 as YENEEA. This CDR3 contains 13 residues. V was clipped by 5 bases and J by 4 bases, with 12 bases between them.

The CDR3 is CASSSEAGRLYEQYF. The CDR3 DNA follows: TGTGCCAGCAGTTCCGAAGCGGGTCGGCTCTACGAGCAGTACTTC. The chain combines TRBV12-3 or TRBV12-4 with TRBJ2-7, with a weak D call TRBD2 (6 bases). The CDR3 consists of 15 residues. Trimming removed 4 bases at V and 3 bases at J, with 16 bases between.

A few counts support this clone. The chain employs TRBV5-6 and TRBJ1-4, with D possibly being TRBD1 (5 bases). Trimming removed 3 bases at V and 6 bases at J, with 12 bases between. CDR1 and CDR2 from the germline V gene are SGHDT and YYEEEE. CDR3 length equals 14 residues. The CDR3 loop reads CASSWTCPHEKLFF. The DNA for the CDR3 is TGTGCCAGCAGCTGGACATGTCCCCATGAAAAACTGTTTTTT.

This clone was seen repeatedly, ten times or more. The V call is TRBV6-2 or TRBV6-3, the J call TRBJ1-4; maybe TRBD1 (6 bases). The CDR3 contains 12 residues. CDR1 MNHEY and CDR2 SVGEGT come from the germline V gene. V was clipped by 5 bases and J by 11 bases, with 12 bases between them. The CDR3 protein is CASSPRGMKLFF. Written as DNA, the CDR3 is TGTGCCAGCAGTCCCAGGGGTATGAAACTGTTTTTT.

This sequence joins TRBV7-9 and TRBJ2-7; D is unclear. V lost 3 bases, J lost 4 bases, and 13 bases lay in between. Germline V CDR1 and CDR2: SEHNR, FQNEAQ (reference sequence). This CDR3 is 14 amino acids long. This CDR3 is CASSFGSVGYEQYF. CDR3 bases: TGTGCCAGCAGCTTCGGATCTGTAGGTTACGAGCAGTACTTC.

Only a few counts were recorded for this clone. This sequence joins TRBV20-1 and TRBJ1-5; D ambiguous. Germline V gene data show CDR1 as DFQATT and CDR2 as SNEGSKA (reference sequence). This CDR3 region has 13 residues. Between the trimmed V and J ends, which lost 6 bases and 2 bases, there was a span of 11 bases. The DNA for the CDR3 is TGCAGTGCCGTAGGACGGGGCAATCAGCCCCAGCATTTT. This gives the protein CSAVGRGNQPQHF.

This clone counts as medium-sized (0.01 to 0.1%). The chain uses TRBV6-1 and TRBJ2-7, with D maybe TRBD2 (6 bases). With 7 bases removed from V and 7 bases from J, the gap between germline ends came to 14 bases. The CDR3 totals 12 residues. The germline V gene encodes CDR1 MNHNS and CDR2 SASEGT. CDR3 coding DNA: TGTGCCAGCATGGAGGGAGATATTGAGCAGTACTTC. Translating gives CASMEGDIEQYF.

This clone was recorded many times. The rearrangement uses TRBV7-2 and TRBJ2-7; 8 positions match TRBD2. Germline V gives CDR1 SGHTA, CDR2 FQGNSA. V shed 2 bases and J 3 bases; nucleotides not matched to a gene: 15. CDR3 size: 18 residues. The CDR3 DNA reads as TGTGCCAGCAGCTTAAAGGGGACTGCGGGGGGCGCGTTCTACGAGCAGTACTTC. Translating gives CASSLKGTAGGAFYEQYF. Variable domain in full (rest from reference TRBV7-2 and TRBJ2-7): GAGVSQSPSNKVTEKGKDVELRCDPISGHTALYWYRQSLGQGLEFLIYFQGNSAPDKSGLPSDRFSAERTGGSVSTLTIQRTQQEDSAVYLCASSLKGTAGGAFYEQYFGPGTRLTVT.

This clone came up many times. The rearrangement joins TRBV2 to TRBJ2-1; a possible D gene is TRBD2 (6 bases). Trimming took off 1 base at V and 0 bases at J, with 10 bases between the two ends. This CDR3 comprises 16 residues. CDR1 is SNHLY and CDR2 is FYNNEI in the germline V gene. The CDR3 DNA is TGTGCCAGCAGTGAAGAGGCGGGAAGCTCCTACAATGAGCAGTTCTTC. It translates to CASSEEAGSSYNEQFF.

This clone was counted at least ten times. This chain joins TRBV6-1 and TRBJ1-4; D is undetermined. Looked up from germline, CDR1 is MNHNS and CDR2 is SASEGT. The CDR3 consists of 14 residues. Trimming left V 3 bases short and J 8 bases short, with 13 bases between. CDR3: CASSEAWGGEKLFF. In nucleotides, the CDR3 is TGTGCCAGCAGTGAGGCGTGGGGAGGGGAAAAACTGTTTTTT.

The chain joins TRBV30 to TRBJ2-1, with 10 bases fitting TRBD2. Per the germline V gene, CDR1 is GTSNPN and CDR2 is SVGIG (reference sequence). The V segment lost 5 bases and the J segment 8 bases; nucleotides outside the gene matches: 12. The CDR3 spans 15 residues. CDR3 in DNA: TGTGCCTGGGCAACTTGGTTTCTAGCGGGAGATGAGCAGTTCTTC. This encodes CAWATWFLAGDEQFF.

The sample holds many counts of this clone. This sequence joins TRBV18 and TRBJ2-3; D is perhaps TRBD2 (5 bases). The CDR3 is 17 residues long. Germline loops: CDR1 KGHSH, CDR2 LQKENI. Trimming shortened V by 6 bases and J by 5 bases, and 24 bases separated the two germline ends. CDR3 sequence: CASSVAVAGGLGDTQYF. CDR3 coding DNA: TGTGCCAGCTCCGTGGCTGTTGCGGGCGGTCTGGGAGATACGCAGTATTTT.

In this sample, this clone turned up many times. The CDR3 reads CASSLDGPQETQYF. The CDR3, as DNA: TGTGCCAGCAGCTTAGACGGTCCTCAAGAGACCCAGTACTTC. The chain is built from TRBV11-2 and TRBJ2-5; D remains unclear. Germline V gene sequence: CDR1 SGHAT, CDR2 FQNNGV. Trimming stripped 0 bases from V and 2 bases from J, with 7 bases between. The CDR3 covers 14 residues.

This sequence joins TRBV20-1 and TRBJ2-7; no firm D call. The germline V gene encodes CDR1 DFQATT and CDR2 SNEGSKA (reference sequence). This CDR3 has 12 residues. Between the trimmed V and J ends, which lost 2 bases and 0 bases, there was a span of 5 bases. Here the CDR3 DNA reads TGCAGTGCTAGAACGAGCTCCTACGAGCAGTACTTC. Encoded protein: CSARTSSYEQYF.

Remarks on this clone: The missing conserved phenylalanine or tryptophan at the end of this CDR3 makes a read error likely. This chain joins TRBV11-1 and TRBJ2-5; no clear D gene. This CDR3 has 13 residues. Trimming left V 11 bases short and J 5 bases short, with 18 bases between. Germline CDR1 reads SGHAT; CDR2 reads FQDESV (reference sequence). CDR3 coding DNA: TGTGCCGGCCAAAATGGGCACTGGGAGACCCAGTACTGC. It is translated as CAGQNGHWETQYC.